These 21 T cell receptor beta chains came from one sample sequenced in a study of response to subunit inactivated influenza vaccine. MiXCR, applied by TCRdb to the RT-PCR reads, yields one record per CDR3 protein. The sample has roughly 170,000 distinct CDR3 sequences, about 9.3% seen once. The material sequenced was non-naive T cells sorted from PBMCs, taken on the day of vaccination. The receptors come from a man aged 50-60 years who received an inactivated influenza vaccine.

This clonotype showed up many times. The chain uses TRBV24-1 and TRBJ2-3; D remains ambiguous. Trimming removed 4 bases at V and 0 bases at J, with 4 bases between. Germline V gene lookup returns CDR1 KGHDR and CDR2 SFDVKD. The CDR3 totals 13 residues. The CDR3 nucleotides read TGTGCCACCAGTGACGCGAGCACAGATACGCAGTATTTT. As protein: CATSDASTDTQYF.

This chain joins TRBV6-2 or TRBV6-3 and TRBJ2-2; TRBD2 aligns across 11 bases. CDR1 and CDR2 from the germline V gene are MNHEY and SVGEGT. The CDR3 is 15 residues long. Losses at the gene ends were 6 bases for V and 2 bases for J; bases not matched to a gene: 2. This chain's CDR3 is CASRGTSGNTGELFF. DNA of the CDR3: TGTGCCAGCAGGGGGACTAGCGGTAACACCGGGGAGCTGTTTTTT.

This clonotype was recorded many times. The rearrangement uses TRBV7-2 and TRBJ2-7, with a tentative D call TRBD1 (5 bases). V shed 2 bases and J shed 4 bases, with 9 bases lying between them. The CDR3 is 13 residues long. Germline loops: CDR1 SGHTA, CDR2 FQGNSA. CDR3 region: CASSLNRQYEQYF. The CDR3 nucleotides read TGTGCCAGCAGCTTAAACAGGCAGTACGAGCAGTACTTC.

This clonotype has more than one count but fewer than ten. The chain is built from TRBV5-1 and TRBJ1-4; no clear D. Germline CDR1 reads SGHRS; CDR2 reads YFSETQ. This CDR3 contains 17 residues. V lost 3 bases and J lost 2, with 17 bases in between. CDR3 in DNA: TGCGCCAGCAGCTCAGCGGGAGTAGGATCCACTAATGAAAAACTGTTTTTT. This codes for CASSSAGVGSTNEKLFF.

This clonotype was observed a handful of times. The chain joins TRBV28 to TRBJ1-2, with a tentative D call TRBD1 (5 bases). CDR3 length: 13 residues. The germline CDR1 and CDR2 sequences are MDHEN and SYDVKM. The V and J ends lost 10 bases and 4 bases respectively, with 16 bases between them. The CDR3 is CATTRGAAYGYTF. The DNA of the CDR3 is TGTGCCACCACCCGAGGGGCTGCCTATGGCTACACCTTC.

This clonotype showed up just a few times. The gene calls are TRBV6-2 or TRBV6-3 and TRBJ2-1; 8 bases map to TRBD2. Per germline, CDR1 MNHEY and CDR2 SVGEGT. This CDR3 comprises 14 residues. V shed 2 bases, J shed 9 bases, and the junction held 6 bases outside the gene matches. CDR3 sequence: CASSYDGTRAEQFF. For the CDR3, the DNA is TGTGCCAGCAGTTACGACGGGACTAGGGCTGAGCAGTTCTTC.

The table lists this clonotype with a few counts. This chain's CDR3 is CASSQWRETQYF. The DNA for the CDR3 is TGTGCCAGCTCACAATGGCGGGAGACCCAGTACTTC. The chain recombines TRBV18 with TRBJ2-5; no clear D gene. This CDR3 region has 12 residues. Germline lookup yields CDR1 KGHSH and CDR2 LQKENI. V was cut by 4 bases and J by 5 bases, with 8 bases left in between.

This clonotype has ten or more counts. As DNA, the CDR3 is TGCAGCGCCCCAGGGGGCAACTATGGCTACACCTTC. As protein: CSAPGGNYGYTF. The chain uses TRBV29-1 and TRBJ1-2; 8 nucleotides match TRBD1. Germline values: CDR1 SQVTM, CDR2 ANQGSEA. V was pared by 7 bases and J by 2 bases, with 3 bases of the junction left unmatched. The CDR3 has 12 residues.

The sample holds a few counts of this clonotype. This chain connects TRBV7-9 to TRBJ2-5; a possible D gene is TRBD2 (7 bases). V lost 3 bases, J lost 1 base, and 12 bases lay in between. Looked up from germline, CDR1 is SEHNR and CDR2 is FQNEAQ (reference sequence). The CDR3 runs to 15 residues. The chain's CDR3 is CASSFDGGLQETQYF. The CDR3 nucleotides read TGTGCCAGCAGCTTCGACGGGGGGCTCCAAGAGACCCAGTACTTC. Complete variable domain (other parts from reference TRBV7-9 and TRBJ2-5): DTGVSQNPRHKITKRGQNVTFRCDPISEHNRLYWYRQTLGQGPEFLTYFQNEAQLEKSRLLSDRFSAERPKGSFSTLEIQRTEQGDSAMYLCASSFDGGLQETQYFGPGTRLLVL.

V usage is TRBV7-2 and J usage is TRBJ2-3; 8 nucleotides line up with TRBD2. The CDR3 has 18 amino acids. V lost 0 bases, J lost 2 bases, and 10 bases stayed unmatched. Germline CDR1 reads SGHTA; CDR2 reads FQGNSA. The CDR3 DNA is TGTGCCAGCAGCTTAGCCCTAGGGTTAGCGGGGCCCACAGATACGCAGTATTTT. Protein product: CASSLALGLAGPTDTQYF.

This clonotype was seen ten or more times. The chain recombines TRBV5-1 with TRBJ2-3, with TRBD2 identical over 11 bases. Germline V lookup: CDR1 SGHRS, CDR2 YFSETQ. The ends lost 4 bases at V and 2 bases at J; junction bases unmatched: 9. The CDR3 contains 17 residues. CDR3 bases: TGCGCCAGCAGCCGGGGGACTAGCGGATTACTCACAGATACGCAGTATTTT. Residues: CASSRGTSGLLTDTQYF.

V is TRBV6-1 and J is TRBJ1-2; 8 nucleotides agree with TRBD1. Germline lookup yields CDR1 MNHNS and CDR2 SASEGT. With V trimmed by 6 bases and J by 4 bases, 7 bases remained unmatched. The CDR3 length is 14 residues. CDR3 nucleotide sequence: TGTGCCAGCAGGCAGGGGGCTGGGGGCTATGGCTACACCTTC. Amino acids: CASRQGAGGYGYTF.

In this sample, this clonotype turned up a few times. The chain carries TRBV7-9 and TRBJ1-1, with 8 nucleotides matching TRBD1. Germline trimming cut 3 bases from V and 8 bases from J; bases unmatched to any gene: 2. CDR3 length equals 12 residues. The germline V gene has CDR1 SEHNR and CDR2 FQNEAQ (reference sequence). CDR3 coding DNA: TGTGCCAGCAGCTTCGGGGACAGGGAAGCTTTCTTT. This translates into CASSFGDREAFF.

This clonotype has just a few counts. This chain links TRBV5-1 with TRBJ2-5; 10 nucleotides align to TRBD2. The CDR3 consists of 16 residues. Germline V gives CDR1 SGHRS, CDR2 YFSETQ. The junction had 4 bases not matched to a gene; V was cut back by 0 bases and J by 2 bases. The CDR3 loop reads CASSLALLAGQETQYF. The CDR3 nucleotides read TGCGCCAGCAGCTTGGCCCTACTAGCGGGGCAAGAGACCCAGTACTTC.

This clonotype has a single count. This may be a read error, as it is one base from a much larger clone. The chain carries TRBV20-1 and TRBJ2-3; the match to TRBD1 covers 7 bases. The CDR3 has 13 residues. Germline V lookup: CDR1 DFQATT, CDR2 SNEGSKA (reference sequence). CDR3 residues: CSPSRGGPDTQYF. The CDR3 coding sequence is TGCAGTCCTAGTCGAGGGGGCCCAGATACGCAGTATTTT.

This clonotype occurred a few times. CDR3 sequence reads: CASSYSTSGRYEQYF. The CDR3, as DNA: TGTGCCAGCAGTTACTCGACTAGCGGGAGGTACGAGCAGTACTTC. V is TRBV6-2 or TRBV6-3 and J is TRBJ2-7; 13 positions match TRBD2. After removal of 0 bases from V and 4 bases from J, the junction contained 0 bases not matched to a gene. Germline CDR1 reads MNHEY; CDR2 reads SVGEGT. The CDR3 runs to 15 residues.

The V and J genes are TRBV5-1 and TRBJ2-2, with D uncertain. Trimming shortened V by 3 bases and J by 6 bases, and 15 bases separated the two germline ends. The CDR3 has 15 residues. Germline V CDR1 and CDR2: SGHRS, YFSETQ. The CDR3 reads CASSYNLETAGELFF. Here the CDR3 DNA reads TGCGCCAGCAGCTACAACCTCGAGACTGCCGGGGAGCTGTTTTTT.

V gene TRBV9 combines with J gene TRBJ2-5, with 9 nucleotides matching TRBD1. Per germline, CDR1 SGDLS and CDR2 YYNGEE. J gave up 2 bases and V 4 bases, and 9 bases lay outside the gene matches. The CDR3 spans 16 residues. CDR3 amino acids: CASSRLGTGLQETQYF. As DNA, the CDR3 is TGTGCCAGCAGCCGTTTGGGGACAGGGCTACAAGAGACCCAGTACTTC.

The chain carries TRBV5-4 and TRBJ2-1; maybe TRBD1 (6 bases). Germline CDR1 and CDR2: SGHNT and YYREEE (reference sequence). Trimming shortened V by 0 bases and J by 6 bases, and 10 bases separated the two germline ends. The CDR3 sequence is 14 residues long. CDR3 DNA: TGTGCCAGCAGCTTGGGGGGGCCCGTCAATGAGCAGTTCTTC. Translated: CASSLGGPVNEQFF.

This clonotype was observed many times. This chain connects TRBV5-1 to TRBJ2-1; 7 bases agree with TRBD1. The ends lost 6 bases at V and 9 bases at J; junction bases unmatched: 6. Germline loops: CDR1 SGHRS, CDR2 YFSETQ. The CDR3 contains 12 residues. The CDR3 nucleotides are TGCGCCAGCAAGACAGGGATCGGTGAGCAGTTCTTC. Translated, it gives CASKTGIGEQFF.

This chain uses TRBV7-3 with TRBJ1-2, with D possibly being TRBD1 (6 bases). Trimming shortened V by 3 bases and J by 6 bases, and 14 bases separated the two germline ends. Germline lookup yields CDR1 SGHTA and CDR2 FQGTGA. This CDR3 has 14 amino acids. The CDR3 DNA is TGTGCCAGCAGCTTTGGGGGGGCCACGGATGGCTACACCTTC. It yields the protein CASSFGGATDGYTF.